Below are 21 T cell receptor beta chains sequenced from a single sample in a study of control samples from healthy donors and cancer patients (dated by TCRdb to about 2020). Receptors were amplified or captured by the immunoSEQ multiplex PCR assay. TCRdb took this table from immuneACCESS and kept in-frame rearrangements with V and J called. Such tables lack part of the clones; where checked against another copy, unresolved V genes explain under half of the gap, and the rest is unexplained. For this sample the table gives about 220,000 clones, of which 85% to 95% were detected only once. The top ten constitute roughly 1.6% of the sample. Material: blood. All receptors derive from a man in his fifties in good health.

This clone was found once. The J gene is TRBJ2-2, the V gene TRBV6-5; 7 nucleotides agree with TRBD1. J gave up 5 bases and V 6 bases, and 9 bases lay outside the gene matches. Per the germline V gene, CDR1 is MNHEY and CDR2 is SVGAGI. CDR3 length: 15 amino acids. The CDR3 bases are TGTGCCAGCAGAACGGGACAGATGAGTACCGGGGAGCTGTTTTTT. Translating it yields CASRTGQMSTGELFF.

This chain joins TRBV5-6 and TRBJ1-5, with D unresolved. Trimming left V 0 bases short and J 2 bases short, with 6 bases between. This CDR3 has 14 amino acids. From germline, CDR1 is SGHDT and CDR2 YYEEEE. The CDR3 DNA reads TGTGCCAGCAGCTTGGCGGGAGGCAATCAGCCCCAGCATTTT. Encoded protein: CASSLAGGNQPQHF.

The V call is TRBV7-9, the J call TRBJ1-3; D is ambiguous. The CDR3 covers 11 residues. The V and J ends lost 11 bases and 2 bases respectively, with 7 bases between them. Per germline, CDR1 SEHNR and CDR2 FQNEAQ (reference sequence). The CDR3 reads CAPVAGNTIYF. The CDR3 DNA reads TGTGCCCCTGTGGCTGGAAACACCATATATTTT.

This chain connects TRBV2 to TRBJ2-1, with 7 bases identical to TRBD2. V was pared by 5 bases and J by 7 bases, with 14 bases of the junction left unmatched. There are 16 residues in the CDR3. The V gene's germline CDR1 is SNHLY and CDR2 FYNNEI. CDR3: CASSLRAMGGWNEQFF. The CDR3, as DNA: TGTGCCAGCAGTTTACGGGCTATGGGGGGGTGGAATGAGCAGTTCTTC.

J is TRBJ1-4 and V is TRBV19, with 7 nucleotides matching TRBD1. This CDR3 is built from 15 residues. Per germline, CDR1 LNHDA and CDR2 SQIVND (reference sequence). V shed 6 bases and J 4 bases; nucleotides not matched to a gene: 8. The CDR3 DNA sequence: TGTGCCAGTAGCCCGTCGGGACAGCTTAATGAAAAACTGTTTTTT. Protein sequence: CASSPSGQLNEKLFF.

This rearrangement joins TRBV5-1 to TRBJ1-2, with 9 bases fitting TRBD1. The CDR3 length is 16 residues. The V gene's germline CDR1 is SGHRS and CDR2 YFSETQ. After removal of 2 bases from V and 5 bases from J, the junction contained 10 bases not matched to a gene. CDR3 loop: CASSLTGGSLWYGYTF. CDR3 coding DNA: TGCGCCAGCAGCTTAACAGGGGGCAGTTTATGGTATGGCTACACCTTC. Full variable domain (missing parts from reference TRBV5-1 and TRBJ1-2): KAGVTQTPRYLIKTRGQQVTLSCSPISGHRSVSWYQQTPGQGLQFLFEYFSETQRNKGNFPGRFSGRQFSNSRSEMNVSTLELGDSALYLCASSLTGGSLWYGYTFGSGTRLTVV.

The CDR3, as DNA: TGTGGCTCTCAAGAGCGCCGAATGGGCGAGCAGTACGTC. Amino acids: CGSQERRMGEQYV. The gene calls are TRBV7-8 and TRBJ2-7; D gene ambiguous. CDR3 length equals 13 residues. The germline gives CDR1 SGHVS, CDR2 FQNEAQ.

The chain has TRBV20-1 and TRBJ1-1; D remains unclear. Germline loops: CDR1 DFQATT, CDR2 SNEGSKA (reference sequence). The V end was cut by 5 bases, the J end by 1 base, with 5 bases between. This CDR3 region has 11 residues. The chain's CDR3 is CSALKNTEAFF. Written as DNA, the CDR3 is TGCAGTGCTCTCAAGAACACTGAAGCTTTCTTT.

The rearrangement uses TRBV18 and TRBJ1-4, with 7 bases aligning to TRBD1. The V gene end was trimmed by 6 bases and the J gene end by 3 bases; junction bases not matched to a gene: 7. The germline V gene has CDR1 KGHSH and CDR2 LQKENI. The CDR3 covers 15 residues. The CDR3 sequence: CASSTQGRANEKLFF. In DNA, the CDR3 is TGTGCCAGCTCGACACAGGGGCGGGCTAATGAAAAACTGTTTTTT.

CDR3 sequence reads: CASSLGGRAPRSGANVLTF. The CDR3 region has the DNA TGTGCCAGCAGCTTGGGGGGCCGGGCGCCCCGCTCTGGGGCCAACGTCCTGACTTTC. The chain has TRBV13 and TRBJ2-6, with D perhaps matching TRBD1 or TRBD2 (6 bases each). The CDR3 is 19 amino acids. Germline V lookup: CDR1 PRHDT, CDR2 FYEKMQ (reference sequence). V lost 3 bases and J 0 bases, leaving 18 bases between the germline ends.

The table lists this clone with a count of one. This rearrangement joins TRBV5-1 to TRBJ1-3; TRBD1 agrees at 7 bases. Germline V lookup: CDR1 SGHRS, CDR2 YFSETQ. The CDR3 runs 17 residues. The J segment lost 4 bases and the V segment lost 0 bases, leaving 10 bases of the junction unmatched. CDR3 amino acids: CASSLGHRTGQGNTIYF. In DNA, the CDR3 is TGCGCCAGCAGCTTGGGGCACCGGACAGGTCAAGGAAACACCATATATTTT.

The V and J genes are TRBV7-2 and TRBJ2-1; no definite D call. Germline loops: CDR1 SGHTA, CDR2 FQGNSA. With 5 bases removed from V and 3 bases from J, the gap between germline ends came to 14 bases. CDR3 length equals 15 residues. The chain's CDR3 is CASSLGTILYNEQFF. In nucleotides, the CDR3 is TGTGCCAGCAGCCTTGGAACTATCCTCTACAATGAGCAGTTCTTC.

This clone is a singleton in its sample. The chain couples TRBV30 to TRBJ2-7; D is ambiguous. The CDR3 spans 14 residues. Trimming removed 4 bases at V and 4 bases at J, with 17 bases between. The germline V gene has CDR1 GTSNPN and CDR2 SVGIG (reference sequence). CDR3 residues: CAWNGGGPMYEQYF. The CDR3 DNA follows: TGTGCCTGGAATGGCGGCGGTCCCATGTACGAGCAGTACTTC.

This chain links TRBV6-4 with TRBJ1-6; 9 bases map to TRBD1. V lost 5 bases, J lost 7 bases, and 6 bases stayed unmatched. Looked up from germline, CDR1 is MRHNA and CDR2 is SNTAGT. This CDR3 is 15 amino acids long. CDR3 DNA: TGTGCCAGCAGTACGTCCGGGACAGGGAATTCACCCCTCCACTTT. Encoded protein: CASSTSGTGNSPLHF.

CDR3 nucleotide sequence: TGTGCCAGTAGTATAGGTCGGGGGCTCTCGAATGAGCAGTTCTTC. Amino acid sequence: CASSIGRGLSNEQFF. This chain joins TRBV19 and TRBJ2-1; D is possibly TRBD1 or TRBD2 (6 bases each). This CDR3 is built from 15 residues. V shed 1 base and J shed 7 bases, with 14 bases lying between them. The germline CDR1 and CDR2 sequences are LNHDA and SQIVND (reference sequence).

The chain uses TRBV5-4 and TRBJ1-3; D is unresolved. Germline-derived CDR1 and CDR2 are SGHNT and YYREEE (reference sequence). Trimming removed 4 bases at V and 0 bases at J, with 11 bases between. The CDR3 extends over 15 amino acids. The CDR3 sequence is CASSTQRNSGNTIYF. The CDR3 region has the DNA TGTGCCAGCAGCACCCAGAGGAACTCTGGAAACACCATATATTTT.

This chain uses TRBV15 with TRBJ1-1; 9 bases agree with TRBD1. CDR3 size: 15 residues. Trimming cost V 0 bases and J 4 bases; bases outside gene matches: 3. CDR1 is LNHNV, CDR2 YYDKDF, per germline (reference sequence). As DNA, the CDR3 is TGTGCCACCAGCAGAGAAAGGACAGGGGCCACTGAAGCTTTCTTT. This translates into CATSRERTGATEAFF.

As to this clone: Other DNA sequences from this sample encode an identical CDR3 as well. The chain has TRBV20-1 and TRBJ1-2; D unclear. This CDR3 comprises 11 residues. From germline, CDR1 is DFQATT and CDR2 SNEGSKA (reference sequence). V was pared by 6 bases and J by 8 bases, with 13 bases between. CDR3 residues: CSAGRGRGYTF. CDR3 nucleotide sequence: TGCAGTGCAGGCCGGGGTCGGGGCTACACCTTC.

This chain uses TRBV24-1 with TRBJ1-5; 11 nucleotides align to TRBD1. J gave up 5 bases and V 4 bases, and 6 bases lay outside the gene matches. Germline V gives CDR1 KGHDR, CDR2 SFDVKD. This CDR3 contains 16 residues. CDR3 amino acids: CATSDPGQGEHQPQHF. In DNA form, the CDR3 reads TGTGCCACCAGTGACCCGGGACAGGGGGAACATCAGCCCCAGCATTTT.

V gene TRBV27 combines with J gene TRBJ1-1; 8 positions agree with TRBD1. Germline CDR1 is MNHEY and CDR2 is SMNVEV (reference sequence). There are 15 residues in the CDR3. V dropped 6 bases and J dropped 0; count of bases not matched to a gene: 6. CDR3 coding DNA: TGTGCCAGCAGCCCCCGGACAGGGCTGAACACTGAAGCTTTCTTT. The encoded protein is CASSPRTGLNTEAFF.

The chain is built from TRBV7-9 and TRBJ1-5; the D is unclear. Trimming shortened V by 1 base and J by 4 bases, and 5 bases separated the two germline ends. The CDR3 loop spans 13 amino acids. Germline V gene lookup returns CDR1 SEHNR and CDR2 FQNEAQ (reference sequence). The CDR3 DNA reads as TGTGCCAGCAGCTTAGACCCGAATCAGCCCCAGCATTTT. This gives the protein CASSLDPNQPQHF.